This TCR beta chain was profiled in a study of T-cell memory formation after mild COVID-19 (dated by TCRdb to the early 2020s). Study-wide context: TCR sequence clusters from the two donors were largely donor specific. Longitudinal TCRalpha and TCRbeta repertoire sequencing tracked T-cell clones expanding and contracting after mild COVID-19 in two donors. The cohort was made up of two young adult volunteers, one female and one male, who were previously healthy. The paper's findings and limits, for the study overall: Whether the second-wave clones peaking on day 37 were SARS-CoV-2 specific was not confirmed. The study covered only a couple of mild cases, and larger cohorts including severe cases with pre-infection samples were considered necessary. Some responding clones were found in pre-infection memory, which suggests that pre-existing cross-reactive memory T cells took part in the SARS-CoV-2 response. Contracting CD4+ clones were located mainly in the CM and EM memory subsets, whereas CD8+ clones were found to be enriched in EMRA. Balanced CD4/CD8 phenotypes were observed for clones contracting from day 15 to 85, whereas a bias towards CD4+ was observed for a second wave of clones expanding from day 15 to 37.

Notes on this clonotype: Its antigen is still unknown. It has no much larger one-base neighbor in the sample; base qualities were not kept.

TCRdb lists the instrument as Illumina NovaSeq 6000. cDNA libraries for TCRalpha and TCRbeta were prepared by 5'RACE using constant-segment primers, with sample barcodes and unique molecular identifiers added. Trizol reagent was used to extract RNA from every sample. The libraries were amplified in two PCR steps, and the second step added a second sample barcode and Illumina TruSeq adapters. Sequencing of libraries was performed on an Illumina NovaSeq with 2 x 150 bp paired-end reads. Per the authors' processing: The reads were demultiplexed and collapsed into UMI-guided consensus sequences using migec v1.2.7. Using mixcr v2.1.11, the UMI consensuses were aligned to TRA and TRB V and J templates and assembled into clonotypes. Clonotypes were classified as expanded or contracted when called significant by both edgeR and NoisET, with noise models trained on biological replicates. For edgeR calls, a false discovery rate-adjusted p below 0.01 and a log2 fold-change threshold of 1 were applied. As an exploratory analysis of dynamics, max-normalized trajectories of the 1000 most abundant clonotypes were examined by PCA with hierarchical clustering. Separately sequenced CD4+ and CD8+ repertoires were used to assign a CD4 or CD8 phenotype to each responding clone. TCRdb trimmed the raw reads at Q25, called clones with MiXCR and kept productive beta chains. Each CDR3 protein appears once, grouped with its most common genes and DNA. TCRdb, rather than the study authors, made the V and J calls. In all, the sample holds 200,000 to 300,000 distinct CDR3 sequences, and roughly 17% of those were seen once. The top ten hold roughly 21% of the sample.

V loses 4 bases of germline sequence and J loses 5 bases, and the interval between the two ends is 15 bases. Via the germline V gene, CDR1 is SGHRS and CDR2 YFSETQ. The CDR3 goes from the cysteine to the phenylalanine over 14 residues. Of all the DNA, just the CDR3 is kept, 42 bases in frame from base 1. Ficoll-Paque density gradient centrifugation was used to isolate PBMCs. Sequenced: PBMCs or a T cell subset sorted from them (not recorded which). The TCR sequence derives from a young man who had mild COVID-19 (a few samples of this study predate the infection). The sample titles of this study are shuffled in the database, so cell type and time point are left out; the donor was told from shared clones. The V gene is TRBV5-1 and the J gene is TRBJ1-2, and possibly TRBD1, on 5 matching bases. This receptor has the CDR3 CASSTQGGGYGYTF. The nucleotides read TGCGCCAGCAGCACGCAGGGAGGAGGGTATGGCTACACCTTC.